These T cell receptor beta chains were read from a single sample in a study of CD8+CD57+ T cells in acquired aplastic anemia. TCRdb itself ran the reads through MiXCR, one entry per CDR3 protein. The sample carries roughly 81,000 distinct CDR3 sequences, about half recorded once. Sequencing input: sorted CD4+, CD8+, or CD8+CD57+ T cells (not recorded which) from PBMCs. These receptor sequences come from a human donor in good health, serving as a control. Both conserved end residues are part of each CDR3. D genes are given only for firm matches. The size field is filled for only some rows; it gives once, few, many or a size class.

V gene	J gene	clone size	D gene	CDR3 DNA	CDR3 protein
TRBV10-2	TRBJ2-3	.	TRBD2	TGCGCCAGCGGGACTAGCCCAACACATCATACGCAGTATTTT	CASGTSPTHHTQYF
TRBV9	TRBJ2-1	few	TRBD1	TGTGCCAGCAGCGAAACGCCGGGACAGGGGACATACAATGAGCAGTTCTTC	CASSETPGQGTYNEQFF
TRBV7-9	TRBJ2-7	.	.	TGTGCCAGCAGCGCCTCGTCGCGGAGAGAGCAGTACTTC	CASSASSRREQYF
TRBV10-3	TRBJ1-3	many	TRBD1	TGTGCCATCAGCCCGGGACAGGGGGCTGGAAACACCATATATTTT	CAISPGQGAGNTIYF
TRBV19	TRBJ2-1	.	TRBD2	TGTGCCAGTAGCCTTAGAACTAGCGGGGCATACAATGAGCAGTTCTTC	CASSLRTSGAYNEQFF
TRBV19	TRBJ2-5	.	TRBD1	TGTGCCAGTAGTGGGACAGGGAAGGAGACCCAGTACTTC	CASSGTGKETQYF
TRBV19	TRBJ2-3	few	.	TGTGCCAGTAGTACGGGCCCGGATACGCAGTATTTT	CASSTGPDTQYF
TRBV4-2	TRBJ2-2	few	.	TGTGCCAGCAGCCAAGGCTTAGAGTCCGGGGAGCTGTTTTTT	CASSQGLESGELFF
TRBV12-3/TRBV12-4	TRBJ2-7	many	.	TGTGCCAGCAGTTTCGTCGCGGGCTACGAGCAGTACTTC	CASSFVAGYEQYF
TRBV12-3/TRBV12-4	TRBJ1-1	.	.	TGTGCCAGCAGGGGGGTGCTGGGGAACACTGAAGCTTTCTTT	CASRGVLGNTEAFF
TRBV7-3	TRBJ2-3	once	.	TGTGCCAGCAGCATGGGGGATACGCAGTATTTT	CASSMGDTQYF
TRBV7-3	TRBJ2-3	.	TRBD1	TGTGCCAGCAGCCAGGGACAGGGGGAAGATACGCAGTATTTT	CASSQGQGEDTQYF
TRBV7-6	TRBJ2-1	many	.	TGTGCCAGCAGCTTAGCGACGGGTAATGAGCAGTTCTTC	CASSLATGNEQFF
TRBV11-2	TRBJ2-5	many	TRBD2	TGTGCCAGCAGCACCCGACTAGCGGGAGACCAGTACCAAGAGACCCAGTACTTC	CASSTRLAGDQYQETQYF